This entry describes one TCR beta chain. V was cut by 2 bases and J by 8 bases, with 9 bases left in between. This CDR3 region has 11 residues. Germline values: CDR1 SQVTM, CDR2 ANQGSEA. The data are from a study of blood T cell repertoires in COVID-19. Using immunoSEQ multiplex PCR, the repertoire was profiled, and TCRdb retains in-frame clones only, with some absent. The table has fewer than 120,000 clones, approximately 70% seen once. Sample: peripheral blood. The V call is TRBV29-1, the J call TRBJ1-2; no firm D call. This receptor was identified in a woman aged 55 to 70 with acute or convalescent COVID-19. The CDR3 spells CSVEQITGYTF. The CDR3 DNA sequence: TGCAGCGTTGAACAGATCACCGGCTACACCTTC.